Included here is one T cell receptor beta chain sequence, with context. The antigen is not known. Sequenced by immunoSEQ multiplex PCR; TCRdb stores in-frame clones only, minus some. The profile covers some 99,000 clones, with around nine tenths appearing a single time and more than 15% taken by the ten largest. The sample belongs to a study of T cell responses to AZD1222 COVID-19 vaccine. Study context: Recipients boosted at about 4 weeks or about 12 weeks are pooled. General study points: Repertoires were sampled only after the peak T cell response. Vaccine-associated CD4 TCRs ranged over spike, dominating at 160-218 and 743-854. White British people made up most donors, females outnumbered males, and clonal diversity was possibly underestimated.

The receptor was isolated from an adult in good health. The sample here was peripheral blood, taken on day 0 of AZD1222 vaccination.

CDR3 residues: CASSLMAGGLINEQFF. As DNA, the CDR3 is TGTGCCAGCAGCTTGATGGCTGGGGGACTTATCAATGAGCAGTTCTTC. This chain uses TRBV5-4 with TRBJ2-1; D may be TRBD2 (6 bases). This CDR3 has 16 residues. From germline, CDR1 is SGHNT and CDR2 YYREEE (reference sequence). Deletions cut 1 base from V and 6 bases from J, with 17 bases between.